This T cell receptor beta chain was recovered during a study of glioma-infiltrating T cells. With regard to this clonotype: Its antigen is not identified.

Amplification of TCR alpha and beta CDR3 regions from RNA used iRepertoire nested multiplex PCR. One entry per CDR3 protein results from TCRdb running MiXCR on the multiplex PCR reads. In the table there are about 410,000 distinct CDR3 sequences, roughly two fifths of which are singletons. Trimming took off 8 bases at V and 3 bases at J, with 17 bases between the two ends. Germline values: CDR1 MNHNS, CDR2 SASEGT. The CDR3 runs 15 residues. Study-wide points: Shared blood CDR3 signature motifs marked patients with low tissue-blood divergence. Above-expected tissue-blood divergence occurred in all gliomas, most in low-grade ones.

The V gene is TRBV6-1, the J gene TRBJ1-5; D unresolved. Specimen: glioma tissue, nonneoplastic brain tissue, or PBMCs (not recorded which). This TCR was recovered from a human donor with low-grade glioma or glioblastoma, undergoing nonglioma brain surgery, or in good health (not recorded which). The DNA for the CDR3 is TGTGCCAGCGGACTTCGACCCGCCTCCAATCAGCCCCAGCATTTT. Translation: CASGLRPASNQPQHF.